A single sample is the source of the 2 T cell receptor beta chains below, sequenced in a study of blood T cell repertoires in COVID-19. Generated by immunoSEQ multiplex PCR, the TCRdb table keeps only in-frame clones and is missing some. The profile shows hundreds of thousands of clones, 86% of them singletons. Sample: PBMCs or T cells enriched from blood (not recorded which). The receptor set was obtained from a woman aged 45-59 years who had recovered from COVID-19.

This clone was observed a single time. The chain joins TRBV29-1 to TRBJ2-2; 7 bases agree with TRBD2. Germline V gene sequence: CDR1 SQVTM, CDR2 ANQGSEA. Germline trimming cut 4 bases from V and 6 bases from J; bases unmatched to any gene: 2. The CDR3 loop spans 12 amino acids. CDR3 bases: TGCAGCGTTGGCGGGAGTGCCGGGGAGCTGTTTTTT. The encoded protein is CSVGGSAGELFF.

This clone was counted a few times. This CDR3 is CASSLGQVYEQYF. CDR3 in DNA: TGTGCCAGCAGCTTAGGACAGGTCTACGAGCAGTACTTC. The V call is TRBV7-2, the J call TRBJ2-7, with D perhaps matching TRBD1 (6 bases). Trimming stripped 1 base from V and 3 bases from J, with 7 bases between. This CDR3 region has 13 residues. Germline V gene sequence: CDR1 SGHTA, CDR2 FQGNSA.